The TCR beta chain under discussion was sequenced for a study of cytomegalovirus exposure and HLA in healthy donors. The study's findings and limits: About 87% or about 30% of the time was how often most TCR beta V segments were productive, according to an earlier analysis.

60 Vbeta and 13 Jbeta primers were used in PCR. Libraries were prepared by immunoSEQ multiplex PCR; TCRdb keeps only in-frame clonotypes and omits some of them. The repertoire holds 120,000 to 150,000 clones, with 75% to 80% as singletons. CDR3 length equals 14 residues. Germline V gene data show CDR1 as SEHNR and CDR2 as FQNEAQ (reference sequence). V dropped 2 bases and J dropped 1 base, with 8 bases sitting between them. As for this clone: Its antigen is still unknown.

The sample taken for sequencing was PBMCs. The sequence was obtained from a male donor in good health and CMV-seronegative. The rearrangement uses TRBV7-9 and TRBJ1-1, with a weak D call TRBD1 (6 bases). The CDR3: CASSLWTENTEAFF. The CDR3 DNA follows: TGTGCCAGCAGCTTATGGACAGAGAACACTGAAGCTTTCTTT.